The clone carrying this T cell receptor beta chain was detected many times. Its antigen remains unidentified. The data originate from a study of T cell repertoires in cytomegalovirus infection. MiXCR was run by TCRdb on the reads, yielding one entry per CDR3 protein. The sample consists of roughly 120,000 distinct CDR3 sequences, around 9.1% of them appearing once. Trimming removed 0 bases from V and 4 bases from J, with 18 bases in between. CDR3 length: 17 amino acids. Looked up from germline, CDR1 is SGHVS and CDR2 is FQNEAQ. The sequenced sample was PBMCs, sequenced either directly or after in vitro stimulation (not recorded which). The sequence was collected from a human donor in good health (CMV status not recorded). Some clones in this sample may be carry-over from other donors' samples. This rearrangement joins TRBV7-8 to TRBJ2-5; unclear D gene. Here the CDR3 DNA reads TGTGCCAGCAGCTTAGCCCCCCCGCGGTGGGGTCGAGAGACCCAGTACTTC. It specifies CASSLAPPRWGRETQYF.